This record looks at one T cell receptor (beta chain) sequence and its context. Antigen unknown. Per the germline V gene, CDR1 is DFQATT and CDR2 is SNEGSKA (reference sequence). CDR3 size: 12 residues. J gave up 11 bases and V 6 bases, and 3 bases lay outside the gene matches. These data are taken from a study of blood T cells in healthy people across ages. Across the whole study: Template switching recovered approximately one barcoded beta molecule for every two T cells. Study-wide points: Using unsorted PBMCs precluded a conclusive naive versus antigen-experienced comparison. It was the long-lived donors that had more naive CD4+ cells and higher diversity than aged donors.

Primed by a sample-barcoded 5' primer and a J-beta primer mix, a second PCR proceeded for about 6 to 12 cycles. From the 5' RACE reads, TCRdb called clonotypes with MiXCR, one entry per CDR3 protein. This table has over a million distinct CDR3 sequences, almost 60% appearing once. This chain links TRBV20-1 with TRBJ2-6, with TRBD2 matching over 11 bases. This TCR was sampled from a man aged 18 to 29 in good health. The material sequenced was blood. CDR3 residues: CSAGTSGHVLTF. In nucleotides, the CDR3 is TGCAGTGCGGGGACTAGCGGACACGTCCTGACTTTC.